The sequence of this TCR beta chain was determined in a study of T cell changes during pregnancy in multiple sclerosis (dated by TCRdb to between 2018 and 2021). About the full investigation: The study examined how the T cell repertoire changed over the course of pregnancy in women with multiple sclerosis.

Spanning cysteine to phenylalanine, the CDR3 consists of 13 amino acids. Here the CDR3 DNA is all that survives: 39 bases in frame from base 1. V gives up 1 base and J gives up 4 bases, and the segment between their germline ends measures 5 bases. According to the germline V gene, CDR1 reads LGHNA and CDR2 reads YNFKEQ. The library was built by means of the immunoSEQ multiplex PCR assay. In its TCRdb copy, this immuneACCESS table keeps in-frame sequences only and misses some clones. Where compared with another copy, unresolved V genes explain less than half of these, and the others have no known cause. Across this sample there are 55,000 to 65,000 clones, with about 94% seen only once. Jointly, the top ten make up 2.6% of the sample. A remark on this clone: The antigen this receptor binds is unknown. It has no much larger one-base neighbor in the sample; base qualities were not kept.

The source material was CD8+ T cells from peripheral blood mononuclear cells, sampled in the third trimester of pregnancy. The chain is assembled from TRBV4-2 and TRBJ2-1; the D gene is unclear. This receptor was obtained from a female donor with multiple sclerosis, enrolled in a pregnancy study. The sequenced DNA: TGTGCCAGCAGCCAAGTTCTGTACAATGAGCAGTTCTTC. This gives the protein CASSQVLYNEQFF.